One sample yielded the 28 T cell receptor beta chains listed below, sequenced in a study of CD8 T cells in ankylosing spondylitis. TCRdb recomputed calls from the 5' RACE reads with MiXCR, one row per CDR3 protein. The table has 230,000 or so distinct CDR3 sequences, roughly 25% seen once. The specimen was blood, either unsorted or a sorted T cell fraction (not recorded which). The receptors stem from a male donor with ankylosing spondylitis or in good health (not recorded which).

This clonotype was picked up a small number of times. The rearrangement uses TRBV20-1 and TRBJ2-1, with a weak D call TRBD1 (7 bases). The V end was cut by 4 bases, the J end by 4 bases, with 14 bases between. There are 14 residues in the CDR3. The germline V gene has CDR1 DFQATT and CDR2 SNEGSKA (reference sequence). CDR3 DNA sequence: TGCAGTGCTATCAGGGGGGTCGTTTACAATGAGCAGTTCTTC. Translated, it gives CSAIRGVVYNEQFF.

This clonotype was recorded many times. The chain links TRBV4-1 to TRBJ2-1; TRBD2 agrees at 7 bases. Trimming removed 6 bases from V and 6 bases from J; junction bases left unmatched: 11. The CDR3 loop spans 15 amino acids. The germline V gene encodes CDR1 MGHRA and CDR2 YSYEKL. CDR3 amino acids: CASSPWAGDPNEQFF. CDR3 nucleotide sequence: TGCGCCAGCAGTCCTTGGGCGGGGGACCCCAATGAGCAGTTCTTC.

Many counts were recorded for this clonotype. The chain links TRBV7-3 to TRBJ2-6; 7 positions agree with TRBD1. The CDR3 totals 16 residues. V dropped 5 bases and J dropped 3; count of bases not matched to a gene: 7. Germline-derived CDR1 and CDR2 are SGHTA and FQGTGA. The DNA of the CDR3 is TGTGCCAGCAGCCCGGGGACAGCCATTGGGGCCAACGTCCTGACTTTC. Translated, it gives CASSPGTAIGANVLTF.

This chain uses TRBV12-3 or TRBV12-4 with TRBJ2-7; 7 bases align to TRBD1. There are 14 residues in the CDR3. Trimming took 5 bases from V and 4 from J; bases not matched to a gene: 8. The CDR3 protein is CASSPVPRGYEQYF. Written as DNA, the CDR3 is TGTGCCAGCAGTCCCGTCCCCAGGGGGTACGAGCAGTACTTC.

This clonotype was counted a single time. The chain couples TRBV6-2 or TRBV6-3 to TRBJ2-6, with D uncertain. The germline gives CDR1 MNHEY, CDR2 SVGEGT. This CDR3 has 14 amino acids. V lost 6 bases, J lost 0 bases, and 6 bases lay in between. The CDR3 coding sequence is TGTGCCAGCAGGGAGTACTCTGGGGCCAACGTCCTGACTTTC. As protein: CASREYSGANVLTF.

This clonotype was seen repeatedly, ten times or more. The genes are TRBV29-1 and TRBJ1-1; TRBD1 agrees at 9 bases. CDR1 is SQVTM and CDR2 is ANQGSEA in the germline V gene. The trim removed 6 bases at V and 2 bases at J, leaving 4 bases unmatched. The CDR3 has 13 residues. The DNA of the CDR3 is TGCAGCGTGCACAGGGGGCGTAACACTGAAGCTTTCTTT. Amino acid sequence: CSVHRGRNTEAFF.

This clonotype was seen at least ten times. The J gene is TRBJ2-3, the V gene TRBV5-1, with a possible D match to TRBD2 (5 bases). There are 14 residues in the CDR3. The ends were cut back, 7 bases at V and 0 bases at J, with 12 bases in the middle. CDR1 is SGHRS, CDR2 YFSETQ, per germline. This CDR3 is CASASSGSTDTQYF. Written as DNA, the CDR3 is TGCGCCAGCGCCTCTTCGGGGAGCACAGATACGCAGTATTTT.

This clonotype was counted at least ten times. The chain combines TRBV28 with TRBJ2-5, with D unclear. Trimming left V 8 bases short and J 1 base short, with 8 bases between. The CDR3 loop spans 12 amino acids. CDR1 and CDR2 (germline): MDHEN, SYDVKM. In DNA, the CDR3 is TGTGCCAGCGGGCAAGCCCAAGAGACCCAGTACTTC. It yields the protein CASGQAQETQYF.

This chain links TRBV20-1 with TRBJ2-5, with 11 bases matching TRBD2. The junction had 12 bases not matched to a gene; V was cut back by 0 bases and J by 6 bases. Germline CDR1 is DFQATT and CDR2 is SNEGSKA (reference sequence). This CDR3 is 17 amino acids long. CDR3 loop: CSARDDHSGGAGKTQYF. The CDR3 bases are TGCAGTGCTAGAGATGATCATAGCGGGGGGGCCGGGAAGACCCAGTACTTC.

The sample holds many counts of this clonotype. The chain joins TRBV20-1 to TRBJ2-1; the match to TRBD1 covers 9 bases. This CDR3 contains 14 residues. The V gene's germline CDR1 is DFQATT and CDR2 SNEGSKA (reference sequence). V shed 6 bases, J shed 3 bases, and the junction held 6 bases outside the gene matches. The CDR3 coding sequence is TGCAGTGCGAAACGGGACAGGGTCTACAATGAGCAGTTCTTC. Residues: CSAKRDRVYNEQFF.

This rearrangement joins TRBV6-5 to TRBJ1-1; 12 positions match TRBD1. This CDR3 region has 19 residues. V was pared by 4 bases and J by 3 bases, with 15 bases of the junction left unmatched. CDR1 is MNHEY and CDR2 is SVGAGI in the germline V gene. CDR3 nucleotides: TGTGCCAGCAGTTCCGCACCCGGGACAGGGGGCTTGGGGTACACTGAAGCTTTCTTT. This codes for CASSSAPGTGGLGYTEAFF.

In its sample, this clonotype was seen a few times. This rearrangement joins TRBV20-1 to TRBJ2-1, with 10 bases identical to TRBD2. Germline V gene data show CDR1 as DFQATT and CDR2 as SNEGSKA (reference sequence). The CDR3 consists of 14 residues. Trimming took 4 bases from V and 5 from J; bases not matched to a gene: 5. The CDR3 DNA sequence: TGCAGTGCTATAAAGACTAGCGGGCACAATGAGCAGTTCTTC. Protein: CSAIKTSGHNEQFF.

The chain links TRBV5-1 to TRBJ2-5; 10 nucleotides match TRBD1. The CDR3 is made up of 15 amino acids. Germline CDR1 and CDR2: SGHRS and YFSETQ. J lost 5 bases, V lost 5 bases, and 9 bases had no gene match. The CDR3 is CASRFDRGLAETQYF. The CDR3 bases are TGCGCCAGCAGATTCGACAGGGGGCTTGCGGAGACCCAGTACTTC.

This clonotype has more than one count but fewer than ten. This chain joins TRBV7-2 and TRBJ2-3; 7 nucleotides agree with TRBD1. Looked up from germline, CDR1 is SGHTA and CDR2 is FQGNSA. The CDR3 is made up of 14 amino acids. Trimming at V came to 5 bases and at J to 4 bases, leaving 6 bases not matched to a gene. CDR3 residues: CASSRGGAADTQYF. The CDR3 nucleotides read TGTGCCAGCAGCCGAGGGGGCGCGGCAGATACGCAGTATTTT. Drawing the rest from reference TRBV7-2 and TRBJ2-3, the complete variable domain is GAGVSQSPSNKVTEKGKDVELRCDPISGHTALYWYRQSLGQGLEFLIYFQGNSAPDKSGLPSDRFSAERTGGSVSTLTIQRTQQEDSAVYLCASSRGGAADTQYFGPGTRLTVL.

J is TRBJ2-2 and V is TRBV6-1; 7 nucleotides agree with TRBD1. V trimming: 7 bases; J trimming: 4 bases; junction bases outside the gene matches: 9. Germline lookup yields CDR1 MNHNS and CDR2 SASEGT. The CDR3 is 15 amino acids. The CDR3 reads CASIMNRGGTGELFF. The CDR3 coding sequence is TGTGCCAGCATCATGAACAGGGGCGGCACCGGGGAGCTGTTTTTT.

For the CDR3, the DNA is TGTGCCAGCAGATCGGCGGGGGAGGCCACCGGGGAGCTGTTTTTT. Its protein is CASRSAGEATGELFF. This chain connects TRBV12-3 or TRBV12-4 to TRBJ2-2; TRBD2 aligns across 7 bases. Trimming cost V 6 bases and J 4 bases; bases outside gene matches: 8. The CDR3 consists of 15 residues.

V and J are TRBV11-1 and TRBJ2-7; tentative D call: TRBD2 (5 bases). CDR1 SGHAT and CDR2 FQDESV come from the germline V gene (reference sequence). The length of the CDR3 is 13 residues. V gave up 6 bases and J gave up 6 bases, with 15 bases separating them. CDR3: CASSLNTGFEQYF. The DNA for the CDR3 is TGTGCCAGCAGTCTAAACACGGGGTTCGAGCAGTACTTC.

This clonotype was counted between two and nine times. The V call is TRBV12-3 or TRBV12-4, the J call TRBJ2-1; 12 bases agree with TRBD1. V shed 10 bases, J shed 8 bases, and the junction held 6 bases outside the gene matches. The CDR3 loop spans 13 amino acids. The CDR3 sequence: CATLGTGGDEQFF. The CDR3 nucleotides are TGTGCCACCCTGGGGACAGGGGGCGATGAGCAGTTCTTC.

This clonotype was counted between two and nine times. The junction and the germline gene differ at one end; a read error may be behind it. The J gene is TRBJ2-7, the V gene TRBV10-3, with TRBD2 matching over 7 bases. CDR1 is ENHRY and CDR2 is SYGVKD in the germline V gene. This CDR3 spans 16 amino acids. CDR3: CAISDPLAGMGTNSFF. The CDR3 coding sequence is TGTGCCATCAGTGACCCTTTGGCTGGTATGGGGACTAACTCGTTCTTC.

The chain links TRBV30 to TRBJ2-3; the D gene is possibly TRBD2 (7 bases). Trimming took 4 bases from V and 7 from J, leaving 18 bases between them. CDR1 GTSNPN and CDR2 SVGIG come from the germline V gene (reference sequence). The CDR3 has 14 residues. The CDR3 sequence is CAWIRGGADHTQYF. CDR3 in DNA: TGTGCCTGGATTCGTGGGGGGGCCGACCATACGCAGTATTTT.

This clonotype has ten or more counts. The chain links TRBV20-1 to TRBJ1-2; a possible D gene is TRBD1 (6 bases). The CDR3 sequence is 12 residues long. V was shortened by 3 bases and J by 4 bases, with 9 bases between the two germline ends. Germline values: CDR1 DFQATT, CDR2 SNEGSKA (reference sequence). CDR3 nucleotides: TGCAGTGCTAGGTCAGGGGTCTATGGCTACACCTTC. Translated: CSARSGVYGYTF.

The CDR3 nucleotides read TGCAGTGCTATGACAGGAGACCTGTCAGATACGCAGTATTTT. Encoded protein: CSAMTGDLSDTQYF. The chain couples TRBV20-1 to TRBJ2-3, with D possibly matching TRBD1 (6 bases). This CDR3 has 14 residues. The V and J ends lost 4 bases and 4 bases respectively, with 15 bases between them. The V gene's germline CDR1 is DFQATT and CDR2 SNEGSKA (reference sequence).

At least ten counts were recorded for this clonotype. The chain is built from TRBV20-1 and TRBJ1-1, with unresolved D. The CDR3 contains 14 residues. The V gene lost 3 bases and the J gene lost 2 bases, with 13 bases spanning the gap. Germline assignment: CDR1 DFQATT and CDR2 SNEGSKA (reference sequence). CDR3: CSARVVTSNTEAFF. In DNA form, the CDR3 reads TGCAGTGCTAGGGTGGTTACTTCAAACACTGAAGCTTTCTTT.

This clonotype was counted between two and nine times. This sequence joins TRBV29-1 and TRBJ1-3, with D tentatively TRBD1 (6 bases). The germline V gene encodes CDR1 SQVTM and CDR2 ANQGSEA. This CDR3 region has 14 residues. Trimming left V 4 bases short and J 0 bases short, with 10 bases between. In DNA, the CDR3 is TGCAGCGTTGTAAGCAGGGGCTCTGGAAACACCATATATTTT. Its protein product is CSVVSRGSGNTIYF.

This clonotype has a handful of counts. This chain connects TRBV10-3 to TRBJ2-7, with 8 nucleotides matching TRBD1. The V and J ends lost 0 bases and 7 bases, in that order; junction bases with no gene match: 5. CDR1 is ENHRY and CDR2 is SYGVKD in the germline V gene. The CDR3 loop spans 14 amino acids. CDR3 protein: CAISESQGAEEQYF. The DNA of the CDR3 is TGTGCCATCAGTGAGTCTCAGGGGGCAGAGGAGCAGTACTTC.

This clonotype was seen a handful of times. This chain links TRBV6-1 with TRBJ1-5, with TRBD1 as a possible D gene (5 bases). The CDR3 loop spans 13 amino acids. Trimming removed 6 bases from V and 3 bases from J, with 9 bases in between. The V gene's germline CDR1 is MNHNS and CDR2 SASEGT. CDR3 in DNA: TGTGCCAGCAGGGGACCGTTCAATCAGCCCCAGCATTTT. It is translated as CASRGPFNQPQHF.

The J gene is TRBJ1-2, the V gene TRBV7-2; 10 positions agree with TRBD1. Germline trimming cut 0 bases from V and 7 bases from J; bases unmatched to any gene: 5. The CDR3 covers 15 residues. From germline, CDR1 is SGHTA and CDR2 FQGNSA. The CDR3 loop reads CASSLATGTGVGYTF. The CDR3 DNA follows: TGTGCCAGCAGCTTAGCAACCGGGACAGGGGTTGGCTACACCTTC. Together with reference TRBV7-2 and TRBJ1-2, the CDR3 gives the full variable domain: GAGVSQSPSNKVTEKGKDVELRCDPISGHTALYWYRQSLGQGLEFLIYFQGNSAPDKSGLPSDRFSAERTGGSVSTLTIQRTQQEDSAVYLCASSLATGTGVGYTFGSGTRLTVV.

This chain connects TRBV20-1 to TRBJ2-3; TRBD1 matches at 9 bases. V lost 4 bases and J lost 1; bases outside the gene matches: 15. CDR3 length equals 18 residues. The germline V gene encodes CDR1 DFQATT and CDR2 SNEGSKA (reference sequence). CDR3 nucleotides: TGCAGTGCTAAGGTCCTGGTAGGGGGACAGGGCCGCACAGATACGCAGTATTTT. It is translated as CSAKVLVGGQGRTDTQYF.